This T cell receptor beta chain derives from a study of T-cell memory formation after mild COVID-19. Study-level results: Clones shrinking between day 15 and 85 showed a balanced CD4/CD8 split, and those that grew later tilted toward CD4+. The SARS-CoV-2 specificity of second-wave clones reaching peak at day 37 remained unverified.

This clonotype was counted only a few times. Its specificity is not known. TCRdb re-called the 5' RACE reads through MiXCR, storing one row per CDR3 protein. The data hold about 400,000 distinct CDR3 sequences, with over 15% observed a single time. Trimming shortened V by 1 base and J by 5 bases, and 11 bases separated the two germline ends. Germline V gives CDR1 SGHTA, CDR2 FQGNSA. The CDR3 extends over 14 amino acids. The genes are TRBV7-2 and TRBJ2-5, with TRBD2 as a possible D gene (5 bases). The source is a young man who had mild COVID-19 (a few samples of this study predate the infection). Cell type and time point are not known. Material: PBMCs or a T cell subset sorted from them (not recorded which). The DNA for the CDR3 is TGTGCCAGCAGCTTAGGGCCCCGGGGTGAGACCCAGTACTTC. This translates into CASSLGPRGETQYF.